This T cell receptor beta chain is drawn from a study of OX40 agonist ivuxolimab in advanced cancers. Using immunoSEQ multiplex PCR, the repertoire was profiled, and TCRdb retains in-frame clones only, with some absent. Of more than 60,000 clones in the sample, 75% to 90% were seen once. Specimen: CD4+ or CD8+ T cells sorted from blood, collected in a trial of the OX40 agonist ivuxolimab. The TCR sequence derives from an adult with an advanced solid tumor such as melanoma, head and neck, liver or kidney cancer.

The CDR3 region is CASSRRAREGADTQYF. Written as DNA, the CDR3 is TGTGCCAGCAGCAGGAGAGCCCGAGAGGGGGCTGATACGCAGTATTTT. This rearrangement joins TRBV7-8 to TRBJ2-3; 7 bases map to TRBD1. There are 16 residues in the CDR3. Germline values: CDR1 SGHVS, CDR2 FQNEAQ. The trim removed 5 bases at V and 6 bases at J, leaving 14 bases unmatched.